A selection of T cell receptor beta chains follows, all from one sample in a study of response to subunit inactivated influenza vaccine. One entry per CDR3 protein, called by TCRdb with MiXCR from the RT-PCR reads. The data hold roughly 700,000 distinct CDR3 sequences, with over 11% observed a single time. This sample comprised PBMCs from blood, obtained 14 days before vaccination. The receptors originated from a man aged 45-60 years who received an inactivated influenza vaccine. CDR3s include the opening cysteine and the closing phenylalanine or tryptophan. The D gene is left open where the match is weak. Not all rows give a size; the values are once, few, many and, for expanded clones, a class.

J: TRBJ1-6; size: few; V: TRBV5-1; D: -; CDR3: CASSIPGSPLHF; DNA: TGCGCCAGCAGCATCCCAGGGTCACCCCTCCACTTT
J: TRBJ2-5; size: few; V: TRBV6-5; D: TRBD2; CDR3: CASSYLNLAVLRETQYF; DNA: TGTGCCAGCAGTTACTTAAACCTAGCGGTGTTGAGGGAGACCCAGTACTTC
J: TRBJ2-5; size: few; V: TRBV5-1; D: -; CDR3: CASSLLGGGTEETQYF; DNA: TGCGCCAGCAGCTTGTTGGGGGGTGGGACCGAAGAGACCCAGTACTTC
J: TRBJ2-1; size: -; V: TRBV9; D: -; CDR3: CASSGAVYNEQFF; DNA: TGTGCCAGCAGCGGCGCAGTCTACAATGAGCAGTTCTTC
J: TRBJ2-1; size: -; V: TRBV27; D: -; CDR3: CASAGASRVYNEQFF; DNA: TGTGCCAGCGCTGGCGCGAGTCGGGTCTACAATGAGCAGTTCTTC
J: TRBJ2-2; size: -; V: TRBV12-3/TRBV12-4; D: -; CDR3: CASKGGKNTGELFF; DNA: TGTGCCAGCAAGGGGGGGAAAAACACCGGGGAGCTGTTTTTT
J: TRBJ2-3; size: -; V: TRBV7-6; D: TRBD2; CDR3: CASSTPRTSVSSTDTQYF; DNA: TGTGCCAGCAGCACCCCCAGGACTAGCGTCTCTAGCACAGATACGCAGTATTTT
J: TRBJ2-2; size: -; V: TRBV2; D: -; CDR3: CASSVSEPNTGELFF; DNA: TGTGCCAGCAGTGTGTCGGAGCCGAACACCGGGGAGCTGTTTTTT
J: TRBJ2-7; size: few; V: TRBV7-6; D: TRBD2; CDR3: CASSQRLAGNYEQYF; DNA: TGTGCCAGCAGCCAAAGACTAGCGGGAAACTACGAGCAGTACTTC
J: TRBJ2-1; size: few; V: TRBV5-1; D: -; CDR3: CASSFQDGGSYNEQFF; DNA: TGCGCCAGCAGCTTTCAAGACGGCGGGTCCTACAATGAGCAGTTCTTC
J: TRBJ2-1; size: -; V: TRBV7-2; D: TRBD2; CDR3: CASSLRPGLANEQFF; DNA: TGTGCCAGCAGCTTACGTCCGGGACTAGCCAATGAGCAGTTCTTC
J: TRBJ2-1; size: few; V: TRBV28; D: -; CDR3: CATQFVTEQFF; DNA: TGTGCCACCCAGTTTGTTACTGAGCAGTTCTTC
J: TRBJ2-2; size: few; V: TRBV28; D: -; CDR3: CASSQPRGMVPELFF; DNA: TGTGCCAGCAGCCAACCCCGTGGAATGGTTCCGGAGCTGTTTTTT
J: TRBJ2-1; size: few; V: TRBV11-2; D: -; CDR3: CASNQQFF; DNA: TGTGCCAGCAACCAGCAGTTCTTC
J: TRBJ1-5; size: -; V: TRBV6-6; D: -; CDR3: CASSYPGEPQHF; DNA: TGTGCCAGCAGTTACCCCGGTGAGCCCCAGCATTTT
J: TRBJ2-2; size: few; V: TRBV9; D: TRBD1; CDR3: CASSTRTGGGELFF; DNA: TGTGCCAGCAGCACCCGGACAGGGGGAGGGGAGCTGTTTTTT
J: TRBJ2-3; size: few; V: TRBV12-3/TRBV12-4; D: -; CDR3: CASRPGLLGPTDTQYF; DNA: TGTGCCAGCAGACCCGGACTGCTGGGCCCCACAGATACGCAGTATTTT